This TCR beta chain emerged from a study of monozygotic twins with cystic fibrosis (dated by TCRdb to the early 2020s). A note on the overall study: Around 3 micrograms of fragmented DNA went through around 14 PCR cycles to produce barcoded libraries. On the day blood was drawn, the twins' weight-for-height and FEVPerc (FEV1 disease centile) were ranked against those of the roughly 1,100 cohort participants. Made up mostly of children and adolescents, the cohort included ten female and six male twin pairs ranging in age from about 2.0 to 36.4 years, with a median of about 9 years. Data for three of the twin pairs had already been reported earlier in a different context. To assess genetic influence on V and J gene usage, the study compared TCR beta repertoires within and across 16 monozygotic twin pairs with cystic fibrosis. General study outcomes and caveats: Only a small cohort was studied, and no association of shared CDR3 numbers with age, concordance or disease severity was found. Simpson clonality was found to be generally low (median around 0.0095), suggesting a naive-dominated repertoire, although higher clonality was observed in the most severely affected patients. Sharing of nucleotide-identical clonotypes was significantly greater within monozygotic CF twin pairs than between unrelated CF individuals (P = 0.000026, Mann-Whitney). V gene usage was most similar to the co-twin for 13 of 16 pairs, and J usage for 8 of 16 pairs, suggesting genetic constraints.

The twin pairs came from the European Cystic Fibrosis Twin and Sibling Study Cohort, a cohort that recruited patients from 170 or so CF clinics across 14 European countries. Zygosity and CFTR genotype were confirmed in-house, and zygosity was tested by multiplex PCR of nine short tandem repeat loci. Peripheral blood was sampled from each twin, and clinical parameters were recorded on the day of blood sampling. Genomic DNA was isolated from peripheral blood cells with phenol/chloroform and kept in TE buffer at 4 degrees C. Worth noting for this clone: The specificity of this receptor is unknown. No quality values exist for individual bases; no much larger clone is one base distant.

Following the manufacturer's instructions, the researchers used the immunoSEQ immune profiling system to amplify TCR beta CDR3 regions via multiplex PCR. An Illumina NextSeq system was used for sequencing. As for the authors' bioinformatics: Sequence data were processed on the immunoSEQ Analyzer platform, and clonality was calculated as the square root of Simpson's index of productive rearrangements. Jensen-Shannon distance served as the measure of similarity in V and J usage, while OLGA was used to compute CDR3 generation probabilities. The researchers looked up shared CDR3 sequences in the immuneACCESS database (August 2020) and in VDJdb (December 2020). As stored in TCRdb, this immuneACCESS dataset retains in-frame rearrangements with V and J assigned. A fraction of the clones does not appear; measured against another copy, unresolved V genes explain less than half of the discrepancy, and the remainder lacks a known reason. V, J and clone size derive from that table, while D and trimming were established from the DNA sequence. The sample has about 24,000 clones on record, 80% to 90% of them singletons. Together, the top ten hold 1% to 1.5% of the sample.

Sequencing was performed on blood. The TCR was taken from a woman aged 30 to 39 with cystic fibrosis.

This receptor carries the CDR3 CASSKEGQPNQPQHF. The sequence in DNA is TGTGCCAGCAGTAAGGAAGGCCAGCCTAATCAGCCCCAGCATTTT. The chain links TRBV7-2 with TRBJ1-5, with the D gene too uncertain to name. The CDR3 goes from the cysteine to the phenylalanine over 15 residues. The read is trimmed to its CDR3 DNA, 45 bases read in frame from base 1. Between the V and J ends, shortened by 6 bases and 4 bases respectively, the junction contains 16 bases. CDR1 and CDR2 were assigned from the germline V gene as SGHTA and FQGNSA.